What follows describes a single T cell receptor (beta chain). These data belong to a study of CD8 T cells in Susac syndrome. RNA amounts of roughly 0.45 to 1 ug underwent reverse transcription with random hexamers. Each CDR3 protein is one row after TCRdb ran MiXCR on the immunoSEQ multiplex PCR reads. This table holds 250,000 to 350,000 distinct CDR3 sequences, about 90% found once. Trimming stripped 0 bases from V and 3 bases from J, with 14 bases between. Germline V gives CDR1 SGHTA, CDR2 FQGNSA. This CDR3 has 16 residues. The sequenced sample was CD4+ T cells from PBMCs. V and J are TRBV7-2 and TRBJ1-2; possibly TRBD1 for D (5 bases). The sequence was collected from a human donor with multiple sclerosis. CDR3 amino acids: CASSLAGGGRDYGYTF. CDR3 bases: TGTGCCAGCAGCTTAGCCGGGGGGGGACGAGACTATGGCTACACCTTC. The whole variable domain, remainder taken from reference TRBV7-2 and TRBJ1-2, is GAGVSQSPSNKVTEKGKDVELRCDPISGHTALYWYRQSLGQGLEFLIYFQGNSAPDKSGLPSDRFSAERTGGSVSTLTIQRTQQEDSAVYLCASSLAGGGRDYGYTFGSGTRLTVV.